This T cell receptor (beta chain) derives from a study of blood T cell repertoires in COVID-19. V gave up 1 base and J gave up 6 bases, with 13 bases separating them. This CDR3 region has 15 residues. CDR1 is SNHLY and CDR2 is FYNNEI in the germline V gene. Sequencing was performed with immunoSEQ multiplex PCR; in TCRdb, only in-frame clones are kept and a portion is missing. The sample lists about 200,000 clones, around 89% seen once, with 1.2% in the top ten. The TCR was taken from a young man who had recovered from COVID-19. The chain combines TRBV2 with TRBJ2-1, with TRBD2 as a possible D gene (7 bases). Sequencing was performed on PBMCs or T cells enriched from blood (not recorded which). CDR3 nucleotides: TGTGCCAGCAGTGAAGAGGGGGGGTCATTCAATGAGCAGTTCTTC. This codes for CASSEEGGSFNEQFF.